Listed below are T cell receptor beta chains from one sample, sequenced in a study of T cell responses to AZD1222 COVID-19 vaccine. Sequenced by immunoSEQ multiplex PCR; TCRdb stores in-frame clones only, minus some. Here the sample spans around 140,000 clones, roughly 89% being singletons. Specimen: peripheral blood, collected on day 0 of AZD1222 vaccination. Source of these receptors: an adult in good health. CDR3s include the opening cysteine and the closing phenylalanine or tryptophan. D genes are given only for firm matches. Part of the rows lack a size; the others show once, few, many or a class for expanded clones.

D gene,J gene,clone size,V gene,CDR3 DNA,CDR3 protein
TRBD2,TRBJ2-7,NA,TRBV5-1,TGCGCCAGCACCTTTAGCGGGAGCCTTATCGACGAGCAGTACTTC,CASTFSGSLIDEQYF
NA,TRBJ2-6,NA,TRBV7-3,TGTGCCAGCAGCTTACTCGGGCTTGGGGCCAACGTCCTGACTTTC,CASSLLGLGANVLTF
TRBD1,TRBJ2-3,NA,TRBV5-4,TGTGCCAGCAGCTTAGGGAAAGACAGGGGAGGAGATACGCAGTATTTT,CASSLGKDRGGDTQYF
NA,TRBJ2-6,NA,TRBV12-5,TGTGCTAGTGGTTTGGTTGTGAGCTCTGGGGCCAACGTCCTGACTTTC,CASGLVVSSGANVLTF
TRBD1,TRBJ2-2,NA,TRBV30,TGTGCCTGGAGTGTACCGTTTTGGGGGACAGGGGGCGATGGGGACACCGGGGAGCTGTTTTTT,CAWSVPFWGTGGDGDTGELFF
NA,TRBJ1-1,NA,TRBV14,TGTGCCAGCAGCCAAGTCAGAGGGCCCCGCAACGCTGAAGCTTTCTTT,CASSQVRGPRNAEAFF
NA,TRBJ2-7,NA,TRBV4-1,TGCGCCAGCAGCCAGGCCTTTGGAGGAACTGCCTACGAGCAGTACTTC,CASSQAFGGTAYEQYF
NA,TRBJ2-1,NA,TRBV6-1,TGTGCCAGCAGTGAATGGGGGCTAGCGGAGTACAATGAGCAGTTCTTC,CASSEWGLAEYNEQFF
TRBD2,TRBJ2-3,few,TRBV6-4,TGTGCCAGCAGTGACGAGCGGGAGGGCACAGATACGCAGTATTTT,CASSDEREGTDTQYF
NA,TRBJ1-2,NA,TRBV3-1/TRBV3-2,TGTGCCAGCAGCCCCCTGAGCGGTAGGCAGGGAGGCTACACCTTC,CASSPLSGRQGGYTF
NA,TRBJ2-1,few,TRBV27,TGTGCCAGCAGCAAGGCGGTACTAGTATCCTACAATGAGCAGTTCTTC,CASSKAVLVSYNEQFF
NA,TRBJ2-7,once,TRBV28,TGTGCCAGCGGACCTTCGGTTGGGGGAGAGGCAAACGAGCAGTACTTC,CASGPSVGGEANEQYF
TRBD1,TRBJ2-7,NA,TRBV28,TGTGCCAGCAGTGAGGGGGCTTTCAGCTCCTACGAGCAGTACTTC,CASSEGAFSSYEQYF
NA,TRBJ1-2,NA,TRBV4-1,TGCGCCAGCAGCCAAGCTTCCGGGACGGAGAACTATGGCTACACCTTC,CASSQASGTENYGYTF
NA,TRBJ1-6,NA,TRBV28,TGTGCCAGCAGTTTTCCGGGGCCAAATTCACCCCTCCACTTT,CASSFPGPNSPLHF
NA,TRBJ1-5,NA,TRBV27,TGTGCCAGCAGTTTAAATAGAGTAAGAGGGGGGAGGATAAGCAATCAGCCCCAGCATTTT,CASSLNRVRGGRISNQPQHF
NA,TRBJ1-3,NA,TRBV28,TGTGCCAGCATGACCCGATACACCATATATTTT,CASMTRYTIYF
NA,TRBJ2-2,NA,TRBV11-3,TGTGCCAGCAGCTTCAGGGACCGCCCTACGCAACCCGGGGAGCTGTTTTTT,CASSFRDRPTQPGELFF
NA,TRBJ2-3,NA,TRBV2,TGTGCCAGCAGAATACAGGGAACCACAGATACGCAGTATTTT,CASRIQGTTDTQYF
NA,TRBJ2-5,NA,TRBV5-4,TGTGCCAGCAGCTTTCGCGGAGACCAAGAGACCCAGTACTTC,CASSFRGDQETQYF
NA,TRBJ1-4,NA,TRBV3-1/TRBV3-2,TGTGCCAGCAGCCAAGGGAGCAGTTTAAGGGAAAAACTGTTTTTT,CASSQGSSLREKLFF
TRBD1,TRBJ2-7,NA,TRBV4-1,TGCGCCAGCAGCCAAGGCCCTCGGGGAACAGGGGGCTTCAACGAGCAGTACTTC,CASSQGPRGTGGFNEQYF
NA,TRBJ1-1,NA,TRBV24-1,TGTGCCACCAGGAGGGTCCGGGACACCCGTGTCCTAATCTCAAACACTGAAGCTTTCTTT,CATRRVRDTRVLISNTEAFF
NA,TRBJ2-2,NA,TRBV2,TGTGCCAGCAGTGAAGTGGGGGAGCTGTTTTTT,CASSEVGELFF
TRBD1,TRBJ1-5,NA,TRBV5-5,TGTGCCAGCAGCTTGGGTGGGACAGGCGCCAGGGCCCAGCATTTT,CASSLGGTGARAQHF
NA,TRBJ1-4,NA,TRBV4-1,TGCGCCAGCAGCCAAGAAGGACGAGCGGGGGATGAAAAACTGTTTTTT,CASSQEGRAGDEKLFF
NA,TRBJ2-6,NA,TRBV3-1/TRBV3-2,TGTGCCAGCAGCCTCTACGGGGCCAACGTCCTGACTTTC,CASSLYGANVLTF
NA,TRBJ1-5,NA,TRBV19,TGTGCCAGTGAGGGCGGGGCTGGCAATCAGCCCCAGCATTTT,CASEGGAGNQPQHF
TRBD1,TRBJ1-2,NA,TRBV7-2,TGTGCCAGCAGCTTAGGGACAGGGGTTTTGGGCTATGGCTACACCTTC,CASSLGTGVLGYGYTF
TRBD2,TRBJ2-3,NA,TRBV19,TGTGCCAGTAGTAGTCTAGCGGGTGGGGCGGATACGCAGTATTTT,CASSSLAGGADTQYF
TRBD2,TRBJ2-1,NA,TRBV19,TGTGCCAGTAGTTCCGTAGCGGGAGGGATTGAGCAGTTCTTC,CASSSVAGGIEQFF
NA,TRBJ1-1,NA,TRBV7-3,TGTGCCAGCAGCCCCGGACAGTTTTGGGGTGAAGCTTTCTTT,CASSPGQFWGEAFF
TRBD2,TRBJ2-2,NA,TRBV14,TGTGCCAGCAGCCCCTACATTGGGGGGGCGAACACCGGGGAGCTGTTTTTT,CASSPYIGGANTGELFF
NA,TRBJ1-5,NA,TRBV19,TGTGCCAGTGGCCGGGACAGCAATCAGCCCCAGCATTTT,CASGRDSNQPQHF
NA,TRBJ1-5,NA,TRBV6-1,TGTGCCAGCAGTGAAGCGTTGGTACCCTATAGCAATCAGCCCCAGCATTTT,CASSEALVPYSNQPQHF
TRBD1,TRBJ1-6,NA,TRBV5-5,TGTGCCAGCAGCTTGGAGGGGGCATATTCACCCCTCCACTTT,CASSLEGAYSPLHF
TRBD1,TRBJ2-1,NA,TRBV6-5,TGTGCCAGCACTCCACACAGGGGGAACTACAATGAGCAGTTCTTC,CASTPHRGNYNEQFF
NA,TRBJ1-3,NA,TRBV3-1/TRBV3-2,TGTGCCAGCAGTAGGAGTTTTAGAAGTTCTGGAAACACCATATATTTT,CASSRSFRSSGNTIYF
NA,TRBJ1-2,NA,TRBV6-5,TGTGCCAGCAGTTACTCGTTCGGGGGTAACTATGGCTACACCTTC,CASSYSFGGNYGYTF
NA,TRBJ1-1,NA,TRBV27,TGTGCCAGCAGTTTCCGAGCGAAGGCTGAAGCTTTCTTT,CASSFRAKAEAFF